These 23 T cell receptor beta chains were sequenced from one sample in a study of T cells after yellow fever vaccination. TCRdb recomputed calls from the 5' RACE reads with MiXCR, one row per CDR3 protein. The sample includes 200,000 to 250,000 distinct CDR3 sequences, 6.9% of them seen just once. The input for sequencing was CD4+ T cells sorted from PBMCs, taken 15 days after the yellow fever booster vaccination. Receptors were obtained from a young man who received the YFV17D yellow fever vaccine.

The genes are TRBV12-3 or TRBV12-4 and TRBJ1-1; 9 nucleotides agree with TRBD1. With 6 bases clipped from V and 6 bases from J, the junction kept 8 bases outside the gene matches. The CDR3 contains 14 residues. CDR3 sequence reads: CASSAQGAFSEAFF. CDR3 coding DNA: TGTGCCAGCAGCGCACAGGGGGCGTTTTCTGAAGCTTTCTTT.

V and J are TRBV20-1 and TRBJ1-4; TRBD1 is a possible D gene (5 bases). The CDR3 length is 15 residues. Between the trimmed V and J ends, which lost 1 base and 3 bases, there was a span of 12 bases. Germline V gene lookup returns CDR1 DFQATT and CDR2 SNEGSKA (reference sequence). CDR3 protein: CSARGQGGPNEKLFF. CDR3 sequence (DNA): TGCAGTGCTAGAGGGCAGGGAGGCCCTAATGAAAAACTGTTTTTT.

This chain connects TRBV7-2 to TRBJ2-2; a weak D match, TRBD2 (6 bases). V was trimmed by 2 bases and J by 13 bases, leaving 20 bases between them. CDR1 is SGHTA and CDR2 is FQGNSA in the germline V gene. The CDR3 is made up of 15 amino acids. CDR3 in amino acids: CASSLRGDSYGVLFF. The CDR3 nucleotides are TGTGCCAGCAGCTTACGCGGGGACTCTTATGGTGTGCTGTTTTTT.

Written as DNA, the CDR3 is TGCAGCGCGAGCGGTTCTGGGGCCAACGTCCTGACTTTC. This translates into CSASGSGANVLTF. V is TRBV29-1 and J is TRBJ2-6, with D possibly matching TRBD2 (5 bases). Germline V gene lookup returns CDR1 SQVTM and CDR2 ANQGSEA. V was pared by 7 bases and J by 1 base, with 8 bases between. There are 13 residues in the CDR3.

This clonotype was recorded many times. The V call is TRBV6-4, the J call TRBJ2-1; D remains unclear. Trimming removed 2 bases from V and 8 bases from J, with 10 bases in between. This CDR3 has 13 amino acids. Looked up from germline, CDR1 is MRHNA and CDR2 is SNTAGT. CDR3 coding DNA: TGTGCCAGCAGTGACGAGTTGGGCTATGAGCAGTTCTTC. Residues: CASSDELGYEQFF.

CDR3 sequence: CASSPAGTRNTEAFF. CDR3 sequence (DNA): TGTGCCAGCAGCCCCGCCGGAACGAGGAACACTGAAGCTTTCTTT. The chain uses TRBV3-1 and TRBJ1-1; D is uncertain. V was cut by 4 bases and J by 1 base, with 13 bases left in between. The length of the CDR3 is 15 residues. CDR1 is LGHDT and CDR2 is YNNKEL in the germline V gene (reference sequence).

This clonotype was seen more than once but under ten times. The V and J genes are TRBV20-1 and TRBJ2-7; D not certain. Germline CDR1 DFQATT, CDR2 SNEGSKA (reference sequence). V lost 6 bases to trimming and J lost 2 bases, with 14 bases between them. CDR3 length: 13 amino acids. This chain's CDR3 is CSAAHTQTYEQYF. In DNA, the CDR3 is TGCAGTGCGGCGCACACTCAAACCTACGAGCAGTACTTC.

There are many counts of this clonotype. This chain links TRBV6-5 with TRBJ2-7; 8 positions match TRBD1. CDR1 is MNHEY, CDR2 SVGAGI, per germline. J gave up 4 bases and V 5 bases, and 4 bases lay outside the gene matches. The CDR3 covers 13 residues. The CDR3 protein is CASSRRGQYEQYF. As DNA, the CDR3 is TGTGCCAGCAGTCGCAGGGGGCAATACGAGCAGTACTTC.

Many counts were recorded for this clonotype. The genes are TRBV20-1 and TRBJ2-1, with D possibly TRBD2 on 5 matching bases. Deletions cut 0 bases from V and 8 bases from J, with 14 bases between. Germline V gene lookup returns CDR1 DFQATT and CDR2 SNEGSKA (reference sequence). The CDR3 length is 14 residues. Here the CDR3 DNA reads TGCAGTGCTAGAGAATCCGGACTGCGCCATGAGCAGTTCTTC. Amino acids: CSARESGLRHEQFF.

Of note for this clonotype: A junction end diverges from the germline sequence, so it may reflect a read error. J is TRBJ1-2 and V is TRBV20-1; 7 bases match TRBD1. The germline V gene has CDR1 DFQATT and CDR2 SNEGSKA (reference sequence). CDR3 length: 16 residues. CDR3 region: CCARGQAPGSDYGYTF. The CDR3 nucleotides are TGCTGTGCTAGGGGGCAGGCGCCGGGTAGTGACTATGGCTACACCTTC.

The rearrangement joins TRBV20-1 to TRBJ1-2, with D possibly being TRBD1 (5 bases). The germline V gene encodes CDR1 DFQATT and CDR2 SNEGSKA (reference sequence). The CDR3 spans 12 residues. V lost 6 bases to trimming and J lost 4 bases, with 12 bases between them. The CDR3 spells CSAAVGTYGYTF. In DNA, the CDR3 is TGCAGTGCGGCGGTTGGGACCTATGGCTACACCTTC.

The CDR3 reads CASSADLLAKNIQYF. The CDR3 DNA follows: TGTGCCAGCAGTGCCGACCTACTAGCCAAAAACATTCAGTACTTC. The chain employs TRBV2 and TRBJ2-4; D gene uncertain. CDR1 is SNHLY, CDR2 FYNNEI, per germline. Trimming took off 4 bases at V and 0 bases at J, with 10 bases between the two ends. The length of the CDR3 is 15 residues.

The V call is TRBV3-1, the J call TRBJ2-5; 10 bases are shared with TRBD2. The junction had 5 bases not matched to a gene; V was cut back by 0 bases and J by 1 base. The CDR3 runs to 17 residues. Germline V lookup: CDR1 LGHDT, CDR2 YNNKEL (reference sequence). The CDR3 DNA follows: TGTGCCAGCAGCCAAGATTCCGGGACTAGCGTCCAAGAGACCCAGTACTTC. Protein product: CASSQDSGTSVQETQYF.

This clonotype was observed a few times. The V and J genes are TRBV18 and TRBJ1-1; 7 bases are a match to TRBD1. The V gene's germline CDR1 is KGHSH and CDR2 LQKENI. Germline trimming cut 2 bases from V and 11 bases from J; bases unmatched to any gene: 11. This CDR3 region has 14 residues. CDR3 in DNA: TGTGCCAGCTCACCAGACAGGGAGATAAATCGGGCTTTCTTT. It is translated as CASSPDREINRAFF. The entire variable domain, with the rest obtained from reference TRBV18 and TRBJ1-1, is as follows: NAGVMQNPRHLVRRRGQEARLRCSPMKGHSHVYWYRQLPEEGLKFMVYLQKENIIDESGMPKERFSAEFPKEGPSILRIQQVVRGDSAAYFCASSPDREINRAFFGQGTRLTVV.

This clonotype was recorded at least ten times. The rearrangement joins TRBV12-3 or TRBV12-4 to TRBJ2-7; tentatively, D is TRBD2 (6 bases). The CDR3 sequence is 13 residues long. The V end lost 5 bases, the J end lost 6 bases, and 14 bases lay between the germline ends. This CDR3 reads CASSAGSDPEQYF. The CDR3 DNA follows: TGTGCCAGCAGTGCGGGATCTGACCCCGAGCAGTACTTC.

This rearrangement joins TRBV10-3 to TRBJ2-2; D unresolved. Trimming pared 4 bases from V and 1 base from J, leaving 10 bases between. This CDR3 contains 15 residues. Germline lookup yields CDR1 ENHRY and CDR2 SYGVKD. CDR3 amino acids: CAISARAGNTGELFF. For the CDR3, the DNA is TGTGCCATCAGTGCGCGCGCAGGGAACACCGGGGAGCTGTTTTTT.

This clonotype was observed at least ten times. The chain uses TRBV11-1 and TRBJ2-7; 9 bases agree with TRBD1. CDR1 SGHAT and CDR2 FQDESV come from the germline V gene (reference sequence). The ends lost 5 bases at V and 1 base at J; junction bases unmatched: 3. The CDR3 totals 14 residues. The chain's CDR3 is CASSRDRVSYEQYF. The DNA for the CDR3 is TGTGCCAGCAGCCGGGACAGGGTGTCCTACGAGCAGTACTTC.

This clonotype was counted only a few times. This chain's CDR3 is CASSLLYGYEQYF. The CDR3 DNA sequence: TGCGCCAGCAGCTTGTTATATGGGTACGAGCAGTACTTC. J is TRBJ2-7 and V is TRBV5-1; no firm D call. V was shortened by 1 base and J by 4 bases, with 9 bases between the two germline ends. Germline V gene data show CDR1 as SGHRS and CDR2 as YFSETQ. The CDR3 spans 13 residues.

The chain couples TRBV10-3 to TRBJ2-2; 9 nucleotides align to TRBD1. Trimming cost V 10 bases and J 2 bases; bases outside gene matches: 5. This CDR3 is 14 amino acids long. The germline CDR1 and CDR2 sequences are ENHRY and SYGVKD. This CDR3 reads CATWDRDNTGELFF. DNA of the CDR3: TGTGCCACCTGGGACAGGGATAACACCGGGGAGCTGTTTTTT.

This clonotype was seen a handful of times. The chain links TRBV6-6 to TRBJ2-3; D ambiguous. Germline CDR1 is MNHNY and CDR2 is SVGAGI (reference sequence). V was cut by 6 bases and J by 5 bases, with 6 bases left in between. The CDR3 totals 11 residues. The CDR3 is CASRLLDTQYF. CDR3 coding DNA: TGTGCCAGCAGGCTCCTAGATACGCAGTATTTT.

The rearrangement joins TRBV20-1 to TRBJ2-3; D unclear. The CDR3 runs 14 residues. The V and J ends lost 6 bases and 0 bases respectively, with 13 bases between them. CDR1 and CDR2 from the germline V gene are DFQATT and SNEGSKA (reference sequence). The CDR3 loop reads CSAVQWLSTDTQYF. CDR3 DNA: TGCAGTGCCGTCCAATGGCTGAGCACAGATACGCAGTATTTT.

The rearrangement uses TRBV7-2 and TRBJ2-1, with D maybe TRBD2 (6 bases). From germline, CDR1 is SGHTA and CDR2 FQGNSA. The CDR3 runs 14 residues. V was pared by 3 bases and J by 4 bases, with 10 bases between. The CDR3 sequence: CASSFGGGYNEQFF. Written as DNA, the CDR3 is TGTGCCAGCAGCTTTGGTGGAGGGTACAATGAGCAGTTCTTC.

This clonotype was observed at least ten times. This chain connects TRBV7-9 to TRBJ1-3; the match to TRBD1 covers 10 bases. CDR1 SEHNR and CDR2 FQNEAQ come from the germline V gene (reference sequence). CDR3 length equals 15 residues. The trim removed 5 bases at V and 2 bases at J, leaving 3 bases unmatched. The CDR3 nucleotides are TGTGCCAGCAGCGCGACAGGGGGCACTGGAAACACCATATATTTT. It yields the protein CASSATGGTGNTIYF.